This entry is about one T cell receptor (beta chain). No antigen is known for it. The trim removed 6 bases at V and 0 bases at J, leaving 5 bases unmatched. From germline, CDR1 is SGHRS and CDR2 YFSETQ. The CDR3 extends over 15 amino acids. The data are from a study of cytomegalovirus exposure and HLA in healthy donors. Whole-study results and caveats: CMV antigen specificity of a few CMV-associated chains was confirmed in vitro. While the bulk of TCR sequences proved rare, some public TCRs turned up in many donors. The study listed 164 cytomegalovirus-associated TCR beta chains.

Produced via immunoSEQ multiplex PCR; TCRdb's table is partial and in-frame only. The sample consists of some 120,000 clones, around 94% of them appearing once. The sequence was obtained from a woman aged 18-29 years in good health and CMV-seronegative. The rearrangement links TRBV5-1 to TRBJ1-3; 8 bases map to TRBD1. The sample taken for sequencing was PBMCs. Written as DNA, the CDR3 is TGCGCCAGCAATATCGGACAGGGCTCTGGAAACACCATATATTTT. Translation gives CASNIGQGSGNTIYF. Combining the CDR3 with reference TRBV5-1 and TRBJ1-3 gives the whole variable domain KAGVTQTPRYLIKTRGQQVTLSCSPISGHRSVSWYQQTPGQGLQFLFEYFSETQRNKGNFPGRFSGRQFSNSRSEMNVSTLELGDSALYLCASNIGQGSGNTIYFGEGSWLTVV.